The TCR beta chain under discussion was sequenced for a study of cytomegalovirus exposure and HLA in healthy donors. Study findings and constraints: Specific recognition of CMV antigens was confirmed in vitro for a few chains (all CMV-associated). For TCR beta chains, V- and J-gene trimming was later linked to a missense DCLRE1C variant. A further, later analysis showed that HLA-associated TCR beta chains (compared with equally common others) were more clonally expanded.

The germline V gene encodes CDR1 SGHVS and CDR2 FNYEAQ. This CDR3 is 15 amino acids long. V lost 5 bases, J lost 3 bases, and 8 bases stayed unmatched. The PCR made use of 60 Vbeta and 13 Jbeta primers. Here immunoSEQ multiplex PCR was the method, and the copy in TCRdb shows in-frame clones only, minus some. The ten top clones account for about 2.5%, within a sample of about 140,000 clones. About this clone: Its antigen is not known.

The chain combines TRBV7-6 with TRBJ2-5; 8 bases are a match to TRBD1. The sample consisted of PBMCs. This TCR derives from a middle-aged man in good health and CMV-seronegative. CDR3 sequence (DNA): TGTGCCAGCAGCCCCCGGACAGGGCGGGAAGAGACCCAGTACTTC. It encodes CASSPRTGREETQYF.